The 26 T cell receptor beta chains below were found in one sample sequenced in a study of OX40 agonist ivuxolimab in advanced cancers. Profiled with immunoSEQ multiplex PCR; TCRdb holds only in-frame clones, not every one. Among tens of thousands of clones listed, about 86% were seen once. This specimen was CD4+ or CD8+ T cells sorted from blood, taken in a trial of the OX40 agonist ivuxolimab. The receptor source for this set is an adult with an advanced solid tumor such as melanoma, head and neck, liver or kidney cancer.

The chain recombines TRBV28 with TRBJ1-3; 9 bases align to TRBD1. CDR3 length: 20 amino acids. With 8 bases clipped from V and 4 bases from J, the junction kept 24 bases outside the gene matches. The germline V gene encodes CDR1 MDHEN and CDR2 SYDVKM. The CDR3 protein is CASLPVVESQDRGQGNTIYF. CDR3 in DNA: TGTGCCAGCCTCCCGGTAGTCGAAAGCCAGGACAGGGGACAAGGAAACACCATATATTTT.

V is TRBV5-1 and J is TRBJ1-4; a weak D match, TRBD1 (6 bases). The CDR3 is 15 amino acids. Germline values: CDR1 SGHRS, CDR2 YFSETQ. With 0 bases removed from V and 8 bases from J, the gap between germline ends came to 14 bases. As DNA, the CDR3 is TGCGCCAGCAGCTTGGCCCCGGGGGCGGAGGAAAAACTGTTTTTT. Its protein product is CASSLAPGAEEKLFF. The complete variable domain, with remaining parts taken from reference TRBV5-1 and TRBJ1-4, reads KAGVTQTPRYLIKTRGQQVTLSCSPISGHRSVSWYQQTPGQGLQFLFEYFSETQRNKGNFPGRFSGRQFSNSRSEMNVSTLELGDSALYLCASSLAPGAEEKLFFGSGTQLSVL.

The chain's CDR3 is CASSSNYEQYF. The CDR3 DNA reads TGTGCCAGCAGTTCTAACTACGAGCAGTACTTC. This sequence joins TRBV6-6 and TRBJ2-7; D is uncertain. V was pared by 4 bases and J by 3 bases, with 4 bases between. The CDR3 length is 11 residues. CDR1 is MNHNY, CDR2 SVGAGI, per germline (reference sequence).

This clone was counted a few times. Here the CDR3 reads CASSLGGVAKNIQYF. Here the CDR3 DNA reads TGTGCCAGCAGCTTAGGGGGGGTAGCCAAAAACATTCAGTACTTC. V is TRBV11-1 and J is TRBJ2-4; D is perhaps TRBD2 (6 bases). Germline V gene lookup returns CDR1 SGHAT and CDR2 FQDESV (reference sequence). This CDR3 region has 15 residues. Trimming pared 1 base from V and 0 bases from J, leaving 7 bases between.

In DNA form, the CDR3 reads TGTGCCAGCAGCTCTCCCTATCTCTTGGGGGAGACCCAGTACTTC. Translation: CASSSPYLLGETQYF. V gene TRBV5-4 combines with J gene TRBJ2-5; D is undetermined. V was shortened by 3 bases and J by 5 bases, with 17 bases between the two germline ends. The CDR3 is 15 residues long. Germline V gene data show CDR1 as SGHNT and CDR2 as YYREEE (reference sequence). Full variable domain (outside the CDR3, taken from reference TRBV5-4 and TRBJ2-5): ETGVTQSPTHLIKTRGQQVTLRCSSQSGHNTVSWYQQALGQGPQFIFQYYREEENGRGNFPPRFSGLQFPNYSSELNVNALELDDSALYLCASSSPYLLGETQYFGPGTRLLVL.

This chain uses TRBV6-1 with TRBJ1-2; 8 bases align to TRBD1. Losses at the gene ends were 7 bases for V and 4 bases for J; bases not matched to a gene: 11. The CDR3 runs to 15 residues. CDR1 MNHNS and CDR2 SASEGT come from the germline V gene. The CDR3 sequence: CASKEGAGGVYGYTF. The CDR3 coding sequence is TGTGCCAGCAAAGAAGGGGCAGGGGGCGTCTATGGCTACACCTTC.

The chain combines TRBV7-8 with TRBJ1-2; 7 bases line up with TRBD1. The CDR3 has 15 amino acids. CDR1 and CDR2 (germline): SGHVS, FQNEAQ. V lost 2 bases and J lost 4; bases outside the gene matches: 7. This chain's CDR3 is CASSLKYGDSYGYTF. The CDR3 DNA is TGTGCCAGCAGCTTAAAGTATGGGGACAGCTATGGCTACACCTTC.

This rearrangement joins TRBV6-5 to TRBJ1-2; D is undetermined. This CDR3 has 13 amino acids. Per the germline V gene, CDR1 is MNHEY and CDR2 is SVGAGI. V lost 10 bases to trimming and J lost 3 bases, with 15 bases between them. CDR3 in amino acids: CATRRESDYGYTF. CDR3 DNA sequence: TGTGCCACCAGGAGGGAGAGTGACTATGGCTACACCTTC.

CDR3 in DNA: TGTGCCAGCAGGCCGGGACCAAAGGTGGATGAGCAGTTCTTC. Its translation is CASRPGPKVDEQFF. This chain links TRBV27 with TRBJ2-1, with D perhaps given as TRBD1 or TRBD2 (5 bases each). V lost 6 bases and J lost 8, with 17 bases in between. Per germline, CDR1 MNHEY and CDR2 SMNVEV (reference sequence). The CDR3 sequence is 14 residues long.

This clone was observed a few times. The chain employs TRBV15 and TRBJ1-2; 10 nucleotides align to TRBD1. CDR1 is LNHNV, CDR2 YYDKDF, per germline (reference sequence). The CDR3 length is 19 residues. Unmatched junction bases numbered 20, after V lost 3 bases and J lost 7 bases. CDR3 nucleotide sequence: TGTGCCACCAGCAGCGACCCACGGGACAGGGGAATCAAACTCTGTGGCTACACCTTC. Its protein product is CATSSDPRDRGIKLCGYTF.

The chain recombines TRBV19 with TRBJ2-1, with D perhaps assigned TRBD1 or TRBD2 (6 bases each). Germline CDR1 and CDR2: LNHDA and SQIVND (reference sequence). Trimming removed 6 bases from V and 7 bases from J, with 16 bases in between. This CDR3 has 14 residues. The CDR3 loop is CASRPRGDKNEQFF. The CDR3 coding sequence is TGTGCCAGTAGGCCTAGGGGGGACAAGAATGAGCAGTTCTTC.

The chain carries TRBV2 and TRBJ2-2, with TRBD2 matching 10 bases. The CDR3 runs to 15 residues. Losses at the gene ends were 7 bases for V and 5 bases for J; bases not matched to a gene: 7. Germline V gene sequence: CDR1 SNHLY, CDR2 FYNNEI. The CDR3 is CASKASGSSTGELFF. CDR3 nucleotide sequence: TGTGCCAGCAAGGCTAGCGGGAGCTCAACCGGGGAGCTGTTTTTT.

The genes are TRBV28 and TRBJ2-7; 10 bases match TRBD1. V was clipped by 5 bases and J by 0 bases; unmatched bases: 10. The germline CDR1 and CDR2 sequences are MDHEN and SYDVKM. The CDR3 length is 17 residues. CDR3 nucleotides: TGTGCCAGCAGTCCCAGAATGGGACAGGGGAGCTCCTACGAGCAGTACTTC. Translating gives CASSPRMGQGSSYEQYF.

The V call is TRBV28, the J call TRBJ1-4; no reliable D call. The V and J ends lost 3 bases and 11 bases respectively, with 10 bases between them. The CDR3 contains 12 residues. CDR1 MDHEN and CDR2 SYDVKM come from the germline V gene. CDR3 coding DNA: TGTGCCAGCAGTTTTTATGTTGGGAAACTGTTTTTT. Its translation: CASSFYVGKLFF.

This chain joins TRBV4-2 and TRBJ2-5, with D tentatively TRBD1 (6 bases). Germline CDR1 and CDR2: LGHNA and YNFKEQ. V was clipped by 4 bases and J by 5 bases, with 17 bases between them. CDR3 size: 15 residues. CDR3 residues: CASSLKQGPRETQYF. The CDR3 region has the DNA TGTGCCAGCAGCCTAAAACAGGGTCCTCGGGAGACCCAGTACTTC.

The chain uses TRBV10-3 and TRBJ2-3; D is tentatively TRBD1 or TRBD2 (6 bases each). CDR3 size: 16 residues. Between the trimmed V and J ends, which lost 3 bases and 2 bases, there was a span of 15 bases. The V gene's germline CDR1 is ENHRY and CDR2 SYGVKD. CDR3 bases: TGTGCCATCAGTGACCCTGGGGGGCCATCCACAGATACGCAGTATTTT. This sequence encodes CAISDPGGPSTDTQYF.

The J gene is TRBJ2-5, the V gene TRBV4-1; no clear D gene. Trimming left V 3 bases short and J 3 bases short, with 5 bases between. Germline V lookup: CDR1 MGHRA, CDR2 YSYEKL. CDR3 length: 12 amino acids. CDR3 sequence (DNA): TGCGCCAGCAGCCACCCGAAAGAGACCCAGTACTTC. As protein: CASSHPKETQYF.

The V gene is TRBV10-3, the J gene TRBJ2-7; D uncertain. The CDR3 length is 13 residues. The germline V gene has CDR1 ENHRY and CDR2 SYGVKD. The ends were cut back, 3 bases at V and 5 bases at J, with 11 bases in the middle. The CDR3 sequence is CAISEDGVDEQYF. The CDR3, as DNA: TGTGCCATCAGTGAAGACGGCGTAGACGAGCAGTACTTC.

This chain links TRBV7-2 with TRBJ1-5, with 10 bases matching TRBD1. The CDR3 is 16 residues long. J lost 9 bases, V lost 1 base, and 9 bases had no gene match. In germline, CDR1 is SGHTA, CDR2 FQGNSA. The CDR3 region is CASSLGGRTGGTPQHF. The DNA of the CDR3 is TGTGCCAGCAGCTTAGGAGGGCGGACAGGGGGGACGCCCCAGCATTTT. Full variable domain (outside the CDR3, taken from reference TRBV7-2 and TRBJ1-5): GAGVSQSPSNKVTEKGKDVELRCDPISGHTALYWYRQSLGQGLEFLIYFQGNSAPDKSGLPSDRFSAERTGGSVSTLTIQRTQQEDSAVYLCASSLGGRTGGTPQHFGDGTRLSIL.

The chain combines TRBV7-3 with TRBJ1-2, with D maybe TRBD1 (6 bases). Per the germline V gene, CDR1 is SGHTA and CDR2 is FQGTGA. CDR3 length: 13 amino acids. V shed 2 bases and J shed 4 bases, with 8 bases lying between them. The CDR3: CASSLGQIYGYTF. DNA for the CDR3: TGTGCCAGCAGCTTAGGACAGATCTATGGCTACACCTTC.

The chain carries TRBV27 and TRBJ2-7; maybe TRBD2 (5 bases). CDR1 and CDR2 from the germline V gene are MNHEY and SMNVEV (reference sequence). Trimming cost V 3 bases and J 0 bases, with 12 bases left between them. This CDR3 region has 15 residues. CDR3 loop: CASSFSPGNSYEQYF. The DNA of the CDR3 is TGTGCCAGCAGTTTTTCCCCCGGGAACTCCTACGAGCAGTACTTC.

This chain joins TRBV18 and TRBJ2-1; TRBD2 matches at 8 bases. CDR3 length: 16 residues. CDR1 and CDR2 (germline): KGHSH, LQKENI. With V trimmed by 5 bases and J by 0 bases, 6 bases remained unmatched. The CDR3 DNA reads as TGTGCCAGCTCAAAAGCGGGGGAAGGCTCCTACAATGAGCAGTTCTTC. It translates to CASSKAGEGSYNEQFF.

J is TRBJ2-7 and V is TRBV18; a weak D match, TRBD2 (6 bases). The CDR3 runs to 13 residues. Trimming removed 6 bases at V and 6 bases at J, with 15 bases between. Per germline, CDR1 KGHSH and CDR2 LQKENI. CDR3 residues: CASSPNGGGEQYF. The CDR3, as DNA: TGTGCCAGCTCGCCTAACGGGGGAGGCGAGCAGTACTTC.

The rearrangement joins TRBV11-2 to TRBJ2-7; 10 nucleotides agree with TRBD2. J gave up 3 bases and V 4 bases, and 12 bases lay outside the gene matches. Germline-derived CDR1 and CDR2 are SGHAT and FQNNGV. The CDR3 contains 17 residues. The CDR3 sequence is CASSSPTGLANSYEQYF. As DNA, the CDR3 is TGTGCCAGCAGCTCACCCACGGGACTAGCGAATAGCTACGAGCAGTACTTC.

This clone showed up just a few times. This rearrangement joins TRBV6-1 to TRBJ2-5; D tentatively reads TRBD1 or TRBD2 (5 bases each). V lost 2 bases to trimming and J lost 5 bases, with 15 bases between them. In germline, CDR1 is MNHNS, CDR2 SASEGT. The CDR3 spans 15 residues. The CDR3 reads CASSERDSEGETQYF. In nucleotides, the CDR3 is TGTGCCAGCAGTGAACGAGACTCAGAGGGGGAGACCCAGTACTTC.

This rearrangement joins TRBV6-5 to TRBJ2-1; possibly TRBD2 for D (5 bases). Trimming left V 4 bases short and J 0 bases short, with 13 bases between. Germline loops: CDR1 MNHEY, CDR2 SVGAGI. The CDR3 is made up of 16 amino acids. The CDR3 DNA reads TGTGCCAGCAGTTCCTTAGCGACTCGCTCCTACAATGAGCAGTTCTTC. Its translation: CASSSLATRSYNEQFF.